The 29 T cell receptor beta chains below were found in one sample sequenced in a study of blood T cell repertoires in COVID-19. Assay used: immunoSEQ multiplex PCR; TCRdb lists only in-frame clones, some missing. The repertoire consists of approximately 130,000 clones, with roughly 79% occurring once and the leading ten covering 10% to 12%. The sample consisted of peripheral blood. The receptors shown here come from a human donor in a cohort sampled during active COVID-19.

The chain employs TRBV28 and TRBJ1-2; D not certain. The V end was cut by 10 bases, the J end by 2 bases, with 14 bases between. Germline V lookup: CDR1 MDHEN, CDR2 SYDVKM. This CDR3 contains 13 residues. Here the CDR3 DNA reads TGTGCCACGGGTAAAGGAGGAAACTATGGCTACACCTTC. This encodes CATGKGGNYGYTF.

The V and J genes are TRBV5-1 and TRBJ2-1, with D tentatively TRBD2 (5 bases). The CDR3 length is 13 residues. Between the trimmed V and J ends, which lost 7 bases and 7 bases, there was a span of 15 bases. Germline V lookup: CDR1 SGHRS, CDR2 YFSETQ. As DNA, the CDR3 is TGCGCCAGCGATGGACTTTTAGGTAATGAGCAGTTCTTC. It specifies CASDGLLGNEQFF.

CDR3 sequence reads: CASSQRQGRGTEAFF. DNA for the CDR3: TGTGCCAGCAGTCAAAGACAGGGGCGTGGGACTGAAGCTTTCTTT. The J gene is TRBJ1-1, the V gene TRBV6-5; TRBD1 matches 8 bases. The germline V gene encodes CDR1 MNHEY and CDR2 SVGAGI. The CDR3 loop spans 15 amino acids. The V gene end was trimmed by 5 bases and the J gene end by 5 bases; junction bases not matched to a gene: 10.

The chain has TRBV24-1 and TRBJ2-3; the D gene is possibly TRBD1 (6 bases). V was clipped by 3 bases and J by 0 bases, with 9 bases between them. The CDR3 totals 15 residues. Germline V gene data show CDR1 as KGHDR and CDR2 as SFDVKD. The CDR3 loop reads CATSDRQVSTDTQYF. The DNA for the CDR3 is TGTGCCACCAGTGATAGACAGGTTAGCACAGATACGCAGTATTTT.

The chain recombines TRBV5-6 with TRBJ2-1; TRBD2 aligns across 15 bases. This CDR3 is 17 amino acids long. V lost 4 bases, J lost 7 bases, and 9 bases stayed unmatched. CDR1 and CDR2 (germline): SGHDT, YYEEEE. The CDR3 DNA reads TGTGCCAGCAGCATCTACGGACTAGCGGGGGGGACTAATGAGCAGTTCTTC. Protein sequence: CASSIYGLAGGTNEQFF.

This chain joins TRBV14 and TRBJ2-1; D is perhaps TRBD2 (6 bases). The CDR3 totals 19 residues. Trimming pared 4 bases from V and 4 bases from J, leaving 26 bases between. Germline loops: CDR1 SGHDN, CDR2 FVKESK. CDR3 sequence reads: CASSRPETKTRTLYNEQFF. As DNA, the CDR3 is TGTGCCAGCAGCCGCCCGGAGACAAAGACTAGGACGCTGTACAATGAGCAGTTCTTC. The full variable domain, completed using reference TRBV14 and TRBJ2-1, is EAGVTQFPSHSVIEKGQTVTLRCDPISGHDNLYWYRRVMGKEIKFLLHFVKESKQDESGMPNNRFLAERTGGTYSTLKVQPAELEDSGVYFCASSRPETKTRTLYNEQFFGPGTRLTVL.

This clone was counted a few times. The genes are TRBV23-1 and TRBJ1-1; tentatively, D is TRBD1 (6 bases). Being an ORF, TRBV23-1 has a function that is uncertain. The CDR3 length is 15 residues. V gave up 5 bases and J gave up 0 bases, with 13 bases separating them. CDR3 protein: CASSGSRGMNTEAFF. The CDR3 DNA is TGCGCCAGCAGTGGGAGTAGGGGGATGAACACTGAAGCTTTCTTT.

In DNA form, the CDR3 reads TGTGCCATCAGGGGGGACAGTACGGGCGAGACCCAGTACTTC. Protein sequence: CAIRGDSTGETQYF. This chain links TRBV10-3 with TRBJ2-5; 7 nucleotides match TRBD1. Germline CDR1 and CDR2: ENHRY and SYGVKD. The junction had 9 bases not matched to a gene; V was cut back by 6 bases and J by 5 bases. The CDR3 totals 14 residues.

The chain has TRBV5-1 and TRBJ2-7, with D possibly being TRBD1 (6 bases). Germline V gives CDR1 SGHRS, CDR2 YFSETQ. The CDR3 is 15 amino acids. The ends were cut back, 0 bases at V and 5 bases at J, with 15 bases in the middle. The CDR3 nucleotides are TGCGCCAGCAGCTTGGGGTACAGGGACATCGACGAGCAGTACTTC. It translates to CASSLGYRDIDEQYF.

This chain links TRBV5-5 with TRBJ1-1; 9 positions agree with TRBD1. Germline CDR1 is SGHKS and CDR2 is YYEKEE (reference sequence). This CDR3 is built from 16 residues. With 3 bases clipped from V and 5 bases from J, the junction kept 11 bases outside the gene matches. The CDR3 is CASSSQGANFGTEAFF. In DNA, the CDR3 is TGTGCCAGCAGCTCACAGGGGGCAAATTTTGGAACTGAAGCTTTCTTT.

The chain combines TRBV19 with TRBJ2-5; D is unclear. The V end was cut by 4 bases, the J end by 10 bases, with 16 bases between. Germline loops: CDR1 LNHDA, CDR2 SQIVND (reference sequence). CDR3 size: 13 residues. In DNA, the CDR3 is TGTGCCAGTAGTAAAGGCGGCCTCGTAGGCCAGTACTTC. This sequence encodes CASSKGGLVGQYF. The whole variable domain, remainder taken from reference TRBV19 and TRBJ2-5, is DGGITQSPKYLFRKEGQNVTLSCEQNLNHDAMYWYRQDPGQGLRLIYYSQIVNDFQKGDIAEGYSVSREKKESFPLTVTSAQKNPTAFYLCASSKGGLVGQYFGPGTRLLVL.

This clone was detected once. The CDR3 DNA follows: TGTGCCAGCAGCCCCCGGACAGGGGAGAACTATGGCTACACCTTC. This sequence encodes CASSPRTGENYGYTF. This chain joins TRBV9 and TRBJ1-2, with 9 bases that match TRBD1. The V segment lost 4 bases and the J segment 2 bases; nucleotides outside the gene matches: 6. The CDR3 runs 15 residues. Looked up from germline, CDR1 is SGDLS and CDR2 is YYNGEE. The full variable domain, its missing parts supplied by reference TRBV9 and TRBJ1-2, is DSGVTQTPKHLITATGQRVTLRCSPRSGDLSVYWYQQSLDQGLQFLIQYYNGEERAKGNILERFSAQQFPDLHSELNLSSLELGDSALYFCASSPRTGENYGYTFGSGTRLTVV.

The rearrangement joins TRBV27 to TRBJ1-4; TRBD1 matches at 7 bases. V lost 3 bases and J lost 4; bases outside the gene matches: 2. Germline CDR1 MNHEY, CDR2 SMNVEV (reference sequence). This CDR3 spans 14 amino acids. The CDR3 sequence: CASSFGTVNEKLFF. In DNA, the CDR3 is TGTGCCAGCAGTTTTGGGACAGTTAATGAAAAACTGTTTTTT.

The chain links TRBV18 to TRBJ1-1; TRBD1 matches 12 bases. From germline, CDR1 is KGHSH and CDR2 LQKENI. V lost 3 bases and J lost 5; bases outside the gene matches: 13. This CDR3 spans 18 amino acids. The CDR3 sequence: CASSPVGAGTGGWTEAFF. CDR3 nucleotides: TGTGCCAGCTCACCTGTCGGGGCCGGGACAGGGGGCTGGACTGAAGCTTTCTTT. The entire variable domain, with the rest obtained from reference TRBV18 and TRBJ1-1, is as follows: NAGVMQNPRHLVRRRGQEARLRCSPMKGHSHVYWYRQLPEEGLKFMVYLQKENIIDESGMPKERFSAEFPKEGPSILRIQQVVRGDSAAYFCASSPVGAGTGGWTEAFFGQGTRLTVV.

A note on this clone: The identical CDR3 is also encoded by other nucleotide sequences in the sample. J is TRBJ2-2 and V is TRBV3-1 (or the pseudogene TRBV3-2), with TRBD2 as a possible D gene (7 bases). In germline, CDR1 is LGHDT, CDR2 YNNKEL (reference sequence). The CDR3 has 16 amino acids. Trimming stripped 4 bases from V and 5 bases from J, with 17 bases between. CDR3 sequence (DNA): TGTGCCAGCAGCCCGGGGGGCGGGGGAAGTACCGGGGAGCTGTTTTTT. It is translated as CASSPGGGGSTGELFF.

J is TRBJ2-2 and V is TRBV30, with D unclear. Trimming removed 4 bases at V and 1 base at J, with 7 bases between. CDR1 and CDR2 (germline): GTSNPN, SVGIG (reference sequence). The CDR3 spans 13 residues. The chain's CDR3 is CAWKQLNTGELFF. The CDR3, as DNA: TGTGCCTGGAAACAGCTGAACACCGGGGAGCTGTTTTTT.

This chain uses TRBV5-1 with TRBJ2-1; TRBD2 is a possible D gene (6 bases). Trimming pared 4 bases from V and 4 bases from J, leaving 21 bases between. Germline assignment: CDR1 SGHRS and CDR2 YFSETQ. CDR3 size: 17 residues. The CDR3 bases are TGCGCCAGCAGCCTCCTTCTTTCGGCGGGGAAGTACAATGAGCAGTTCTTC. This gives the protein CASSLLLSAGKYNEQFF. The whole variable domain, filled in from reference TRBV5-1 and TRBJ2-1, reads KAGVTQTPRYLIKTRGQQVTLSCSPISGHRSVSWYQQTPGQGLQFLFEYFSETQRNKGNFPGRFSGRQFSNSRSEMNVSTLELGDSALYLCASSLLLSAGKYNEQFFGPGTRLTVL.

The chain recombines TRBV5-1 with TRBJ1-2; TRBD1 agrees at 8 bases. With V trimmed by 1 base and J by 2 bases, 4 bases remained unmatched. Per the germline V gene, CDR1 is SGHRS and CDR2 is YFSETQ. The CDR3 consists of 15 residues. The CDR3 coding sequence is TGCGCCAGCAGCTTGACTCCAGGGGGCAACTATGGCTACACCTTC. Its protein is CASSLTPGGNYGYTF.

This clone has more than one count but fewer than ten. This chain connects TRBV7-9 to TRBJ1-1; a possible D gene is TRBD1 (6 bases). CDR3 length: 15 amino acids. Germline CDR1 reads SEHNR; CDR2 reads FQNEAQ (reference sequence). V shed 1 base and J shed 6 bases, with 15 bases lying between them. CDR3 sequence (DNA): TGTGCCAGCAGCTTAGTACAGGGACCACCCCCTGAAGCTTTCTTT. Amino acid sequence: CASSLVQGPPPEAFF.

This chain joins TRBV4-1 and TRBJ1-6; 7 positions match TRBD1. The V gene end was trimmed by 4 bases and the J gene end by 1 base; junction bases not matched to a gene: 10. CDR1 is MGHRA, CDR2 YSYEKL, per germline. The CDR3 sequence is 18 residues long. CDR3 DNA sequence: TGCGCCAGCAGCCCAGAGGGGGCCGAGAGGTCCTATAATTCACCCCTCCACTTT. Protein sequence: CASSPEGAERSYNSPLHF.

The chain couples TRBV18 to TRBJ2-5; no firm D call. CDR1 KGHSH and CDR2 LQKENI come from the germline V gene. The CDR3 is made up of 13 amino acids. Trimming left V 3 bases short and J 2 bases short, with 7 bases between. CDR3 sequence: CASSPEWQETQYF. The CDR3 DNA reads TGTGCCAGCTCACCTGAGTGGCAAGAGACCCAGTACTTC.

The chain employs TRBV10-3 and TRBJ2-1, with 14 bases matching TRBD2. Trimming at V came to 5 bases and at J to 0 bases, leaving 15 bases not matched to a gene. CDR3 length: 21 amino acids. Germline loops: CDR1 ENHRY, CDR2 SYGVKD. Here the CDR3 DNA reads TGTGCCATCAGTTCCGGGACTAGCGGGGGTTCCTCCACCAGCTCCTACAATGAGCAGTTCTTC. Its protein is CAISSGTSGGSSTSSYNEQFF.

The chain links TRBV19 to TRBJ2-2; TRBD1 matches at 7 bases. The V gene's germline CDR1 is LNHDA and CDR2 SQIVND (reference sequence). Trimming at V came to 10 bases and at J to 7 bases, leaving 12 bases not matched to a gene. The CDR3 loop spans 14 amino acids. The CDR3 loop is CAMGDREKNGELFF. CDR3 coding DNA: TGTGCCATGGGTGACAGGGAGAAAAACGGGGAGCTGTTTTTT.

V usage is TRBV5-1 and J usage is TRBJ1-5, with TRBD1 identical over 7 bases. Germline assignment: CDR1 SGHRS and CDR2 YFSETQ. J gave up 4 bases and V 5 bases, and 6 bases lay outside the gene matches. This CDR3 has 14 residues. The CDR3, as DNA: TGCGCCAGCAGGGCCGGGACAGAAAATCAGCCCCAGCATTTT. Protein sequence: CASRAGTENQPQHF.

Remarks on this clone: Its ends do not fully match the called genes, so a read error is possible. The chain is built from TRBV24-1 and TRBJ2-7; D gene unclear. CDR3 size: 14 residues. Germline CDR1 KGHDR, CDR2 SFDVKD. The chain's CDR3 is CATSDLPAGRSMSF. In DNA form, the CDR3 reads TGTGCCACCAGTGATTTGCCGGCCGGCAGGTCTATGTCCTTC.

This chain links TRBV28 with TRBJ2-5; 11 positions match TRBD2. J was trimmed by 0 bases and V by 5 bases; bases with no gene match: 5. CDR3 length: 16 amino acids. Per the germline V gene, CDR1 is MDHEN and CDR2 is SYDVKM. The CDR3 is CASSPLLAGDQETQYF. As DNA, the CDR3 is TGTGCCAGCAGTCCATTACTAGCGGGGGACCAAGAGACCCAGTACTTC.

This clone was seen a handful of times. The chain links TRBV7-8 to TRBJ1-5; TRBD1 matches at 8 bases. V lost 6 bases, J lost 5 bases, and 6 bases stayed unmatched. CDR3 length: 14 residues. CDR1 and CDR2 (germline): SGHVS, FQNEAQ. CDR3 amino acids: CASRAGTGDQPQHF. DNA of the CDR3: TGTGCCAGCAGGGCCGGGACAGGAGATCAGCCCCAGCATTTT.

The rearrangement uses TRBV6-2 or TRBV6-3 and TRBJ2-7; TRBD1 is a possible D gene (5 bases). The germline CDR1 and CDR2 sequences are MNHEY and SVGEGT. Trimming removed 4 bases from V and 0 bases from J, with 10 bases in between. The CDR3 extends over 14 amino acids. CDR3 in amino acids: CASSSNRYSYEQYF. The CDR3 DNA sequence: TGTGCCAGCAGTTCGAACAGGTACTCCTACGAGCAGTACTTC.

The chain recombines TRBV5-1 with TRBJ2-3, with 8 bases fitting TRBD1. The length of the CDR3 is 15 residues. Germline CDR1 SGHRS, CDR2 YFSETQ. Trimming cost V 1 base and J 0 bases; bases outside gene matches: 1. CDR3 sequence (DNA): TGCGCCAGCAGCTTGCGGACAGGGAGCACAGATACGCAGTATTTT. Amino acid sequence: CASSLRTGSTDTQYF.